This T cell receptor (beta chain) came from a study of T cells after somatic rescue of genetic block. The sample holds one count of this clone. The V segment lost 5 bases and the J segment 1 base; nucleotides outside the gene matches: 13. Germline CDR1 SGHTA, CDR2 FQGTGA. CDR3 length: 18 residues. Measured with immunoSEQ multiplex PCR; TCRdb has only the in-frame clones, and not every one. The sample records around 10,000 clones, 74% being singletons. This sequence was found in a boy aged 5-17 years. V and J are TRBV7-3 and TRBJ2-2; 7 bases line up with TRBD2. Source material: peripheral blood mononuclear cells (PBMCs). In DNA form, the CDR3 reads TGTGCCAGCAGCCCCCGCAAAGGTAGCGGGTGGAACACCGGGGAGCTGTTTTTT. Encoded protein: CASSPRKGSGWNTGELFF.